This TCR beta chain was sequenced in a study of identical twins. Regarding the study as a whole: Fewer insertions characterized abundant cord blood beta clonotypes, whereas memory repertoires showed none. Conclusions rested on cross-sectional statistics rather than following the same donors.

TCRdb re-analysed the 5' RACE reads in MiXCR, keeping a single row per CDR3 protein. The table records about 290,000 distinct CDR3 sequences, 7.5% to 9.5% of them present only once. Trimming pared 8 bases from V and 0 bases from J, leaving 10 bases between. There are 13 residues in the CDR3. From germline, CDR1 is MNHNS and CDR2 SASEGT. Healthy Caucasians supplied all donations. Ten or more counts support this clonotype. Its specificity is unknown. These same data were also listed under a study on yellow fever vaccine responses in identical twins.

The sequence was obtained from a woman aged 18-29 years in good health. This chain uses TRBV6-1 with TRBJ1-1, with D unresolved. The specimen sequenced was CD8+ T cells sorted from blood. The CDR3 protein is CASCMVLNTEAFF. CDR3 coding DNA: TGTGCCAGCTGTATGGTTTTGAACACTGAAGCTTTCTTT.